Listed here is a single T cell receptor (beta chain). Germline CDR1 and CDR2: MNHNY and SVGAGI (reference sequence). This CDR3 contains 13 residues. V gave up 6 bases and J gave up 6 bases; unmatched junction bases: 7. Sequenced by immunoSEQ multiplex PCR; TCRdb stores in-frame clones only, minus some. Seen here are about 90,000 clones, 70% to 90% observed once, and the top ten hold about 11%. This specimen belongs to a study of blood T cell repertoires in COVID-19. This clonotype originated in an older woman with active or convalescent COVID-19. The chain employs TRBV6-6 and TRBJ1-2; 7 bases line up with TRBD1. Specimen: peripheral blood. For the CDR3, the DNA is TGTGCCAGCAGGGGACAGAATTGGGATGGCTACACCTTC. It translates to CASRGQNWDGYTF.